Sequencing of this T cell receptor (beta chain) was carried out in a study of chemoradiotherapy in HPV16-positive cancers. Repeated repertoire sampling spanned the course of chemoradiotherapy. This clone came up once. The table came from immunoSEQ multiplex PCR; TCRdb's copy has only in-frame clones and leaves some out. Among about 12,000 clones listed, more than 75% were seen once. V trimming: 3 bases; J trimming: 6 bases; junction bases outside the gene matches: 5. The CDR3 extends over 16 amino acids. CDR1 MNHNY and CDR2 SVGAGI come from the germline V gene (reference sequence). The V and J genes are TRBV6-6 and TRBJ1-6; 10 bases line up with TRBD1. The sequenced sample was blood, obtained from a patient who underwent chemoradiotherapy. The source of this sequence is a human donor with HPV-associated anogenital cancer. The CDR3 DNA reads TGTGCCAGCAGTTATCGGACAGGGGGGACTAATTCACCCCTCCACTTT. The encoded protein is CASSYRTGGTNSPLHF.